A single sample gave rise to the 5 T cell receptor beta chains below, sequenced in a study of cytotoxic CD8 clonotypes in ibrutinib-treated CLL. Assay used: immunoSEQ multiplex PCR; TCRdb lists only in-frame clones, some missing. Counted here are over 150,000 clones, around 72% occurring once; the ten biggest clones make up around 15%. Sequenced material: PBMCs, taken after 24 months of ibrutinib treatment. The receptors come from a human donor with chronic lymphocytic leukemia.

This clone was seen only a few times. The chain couples TRBV29-1 to TRBJ1-3; TRBD1 might be the D (6 bases). V was cut by 7 bases and J by 0 bases, with 16 bases left in between. The CDR3 totals 15 residues. CDR1 is SQVTM and CDR2 is ANQGSEA in the germline V gene. The CDR3 loop reads CSAIDRQNSGNTIYF. CDR3 DNA: TGCAGCGCGATCGACAGGCAGAACTCTGGAAACACCATATATTTT. The full variable domain, with the rest looked up from reference TRBV29-1 and TRBJ1-3, is SAVISQKPSRDICQRGTSLTIQCQVDSQVTMMFWYRQQPGQSLTLIATANQGSEATYESGFVIDKFPISRPNLTFSTLTVSNMSPEDSSIYLCSAIDRQNSGNTIYFGEGSWLTVV.

This chain connects TRBV4-3 to TRBJ2-4; D remains unclear. The germline CDR1 and CDR2 sequences are LGHNA and YSLEER. The CDR3 is made up of 16 amino acids. Trimming took 0 bases from V and 0 from J, leaving 9 bases between them. The CDR3 bases are TGCGCCAGCAGCCAAGAGTTCGCTATAGCCAAAAACATTCAGTACTTC. Translated, it gives CASSQEFAIAKNIQYF.

The chain has TRBV20-1 and TRBJ2-3, with D tentatively TRBD2 (5 bases). The CDR3 totals 11 residues. Germline CDR1 and CDR2: DFQATT and SNEGSKA (reference sequence). Deletions cut 5 bases from V and 5 bases from J, with 8 bases between. CDR3 in DNA: TGCAGTGCTGCAGGAGGAGATACGCAGTATTTT. Protein sequence: CSAAGGDTQYF.

As concerns this clone: Other nucleotide sequences from this sample produce the same CDR3. This rearrangement joins TRBV18 to TRBJ2-3; 8 bases line up with TRBD1. Looked up from germline, CDR1 is KGHSH and CDR2 is LQKENI. V shed 3 bases, J shed 3 bases, and the junction held 2 bases outside the gene matches. The CDR3 has 14 residues. CDR3 sequence reads: CASSPRQGTDTQYF. CDR3 sequence (DNA): TGTGCCAGCTCACCCCGACAGGGGACAGATACGCAGTATTTT.

This chain links TRBV7-2 with TRBJ1-5; 8 positions match TRBD1. The CDR3 covers 16 residues. Germline CDR1 is SGHTA and CDR2 is FQGNSA. The junction had 6 bases not matched to a gene; V was cut back by 1 base and J by 4 bases. CDR3 residues: CASSLGGTGKNQPQHF. The CDR3 bases are TGTGCCAGCAGCTTAGGAGGGACAGGAAAAAATCAGCCCCAGCATTTT.